The sequence of this TCR beta chain was determined in a study of blood T cells in healthy people across ages. Together with a sample-barcoded 5' primer, a J-beta primer mix was included in a second PCR lasting about 7 to 11 cycles. MiXCR was run by TCRdb on the 5' RACE reads, yielding one entry per CDR3 protein. The sample carries some 1.7 million distinct CDR3 sequences, about 28% recorded once. This CDR3 is built from 14 residues. Trimming left V 4 bases short and J 7 bases short, with 16 bases between. Per germline, CDR1 SEHNR and CDR2 FQNEAQ (reference sequence). This clonotype turned up a few times.

Sequencing input: blood. The receptor's source is a woman between 25 and 40 years old in good health. This chain joins TRBV7-9 and TRBJ1-2, with a weak D call TRBD1 (5 bases). CDR3 DNA sequence: TGTGCCAGCAGCTCGGACACCCGGCTGGGTGGCTACACCTTC. This gives the protein CASSSDTRLGGYTF. The whole variable domain, remainder taken from reference TRBV7-9 and TRBJ1-2, is DTGVSQNPRHKITKRGQNVTFRCDPISEHNRLYWYRQTLGQGPEFLTYFQNEAQLEKSRLLSDRFSAERPKGSFSTLEIQRTEQGDSAMYLCASSSDTRLGGYTFGSGTRLTVV.